This T cell receptor (beta chain) was recovered during a study of siplizumab effects on memory and regulatory T cells (dated by TCRdb to the late 2010s). Broadly, across the study: The study examined how the anti-CD2 antibody siplizumab affects alloreactive T-cell subsets in allogeneic mixed lymphocyte reactions built from human PBMCs. The study at large found these results: No functional confirmation was obtained for the suppressive function of proliferating Tregs from siplizumab cultures. Sequences below about 10^-5 frequency were poorly captured, so only a minor fraction of alloreactive clones could be mapped to unstimulated subsets. Of the alloreactive CD4+ clones that could be mapped, the Treg-derived share averaged about 63% with siplizumab compared with around 27% in control reactions. Unstimulated naive T cells appeared more diverse than memory T cells, and naive cells seemed to contribute substantially to the alloresponse. The cumulative frequency of alloreactive sequences that could be traced back to unstimulated CD4+ memory T cells was significantly reduced by siplizumab. A naive or memory phenotype could not be assigned to roughly 75-97% of proliferating CD4+ or CD8+ clones.

On this clone: No antigen is known for it. One base away there is no much larger clone; base qualities are not given.

Libraries were prepared through the immunoSEQ multiplex PCR assay. Each sample had some 94,000 TCR templates assayed by the deep sequencing platform. Genomic DNA extracted from sorted T cells was used for TCRbeta CDR3 sequencing. The paper's data handling went like this. Clonal analysis of TCRbeta CDR3 data was done in the R programming language. Comparing unstimulated samples against CFSE-low samples taken after the reaction was how alloreactive CD4+ and CD8+ clones were defined. By matching sequences to the repertoires of sorted unstimulated Treg and non-Treg cells, each alloreactive CD4+ clone was assigned a regulatory or non-regulatory origin. TCRdb obtained this table from immuneACCESS and retained in-frame rearrangements with V and J assigned. These tables miss some clones; where compared with another copy, unresolved V genes account for less than half of the shortfall, and the remainder is unexplained. V, J and clone size are taken as reported in that table, and D and trimming were inferred from the DNA itself. The sample profile shows more than 95,000 clones; 90% to 95% of them were found once. Of the sample, around 1.7% falls within the top ten clones.

Trimmed from V: 2 bases; trimmed from J: 2 bases; junction bases lacking a gene match: 7. Per the germline V gene, SNHLY is the CDR1 and FYNNEI is the CDR2. Taken from cysteine to phenylalanine, the CDR3 has 16 residues. Kept here is only the CDR3 DNA, which spans 48 bases and is read in frame from base 1. Sorted unstimulated T cells and proliferating T cells recovered from mixed lymphocyte reactions were subjected to TCRbeta CDR3 sequencing. Fresh whole blood from about 11 HLA-typed healthy donors was used as the source from which PBMCs were isolated. Unstimulated CD4+ non-regulatory T cells were FACS-sorted to map the origin of alloreactive clones.

Sequenced material: non-Treg CD4+ T cells sorted from blood. Taken with the paper, the label for cell subset or site translates to: FACS-sorted unstimulated CD4+ non-regulatory T cells. The TCR sequence derives from a human donor in good health. The sequence links TRBV2 to TRBJ2-7, with 9 junctional bases fitting TRBD1. The CDR3 reads CASSETGGIVAYEQYF. The DNA sequence is TGTGCCAGCAGTGAAACAGGGGGCATTGTGGCCTACGAGCAGTACTTC.